This entry describes one T cell receptor (beta chain). As handled by the study authors: Nucleated cell counts were estimated from reference gene primer amplification. Method: immunoSEQ multiplex PCR; TCRdb's copy keeps in-frame clones and lacks some. The V and J calls and clone size are taken from that table; D and trimming were inferred from the DNA. The table lists approximately 240,000 clones, 83% of them singletons, with roughly 1.3% in the top ten. These data originate in a study of blood T cell repertoires in COVID-19. In the study overall: Whether acute or convalescent, the COVID-19 samples came from the United States, Italy and Spain. PBMCs, B-cell-depleted T cells, or T cells provided the cDNA or gDNA that made up the material.

Patients at the Seattle site were enrolled during active infection and followed longitudinally. The germline V gene encodes CDR1 SGHRS and CDR2 YFSETQ. The V gene end was trimmed by 4 bases and the J gene end by 3 bases; junction bases not matched to a gene: 10. This CDR3 comprises 16 residues. The sequenced sample consisted of peripheral blood. The sequence came from a woman in her twenties or thirties with COVID-19, enrolled during active disease. This chain uses TRBV5-1 with TRBJ2-3; 8 bases are shared with TRBD2. DNA for the CDR3: TGCGCCAGCAGCACGGTGGGAGCGGGGGAAACAGATACGCAGTATTTT. Translating it yields CASSTVGAGETDTQYF.